These T cell receptor beta chains were read from a single sample in a study of regulatory T cells in long-lasting Graves disease. TCRdb redid the calling of the multiplex PCR reads with MiXCR, one entry per CDR3 protein. Altogether 430,000 or so distinct CDR3 sequences are present, under 25% being singletons, with the ten largest covering roughly an eighth. This specimen was peripheral blood mononuclear cells (PBMCs), taken when the disease was refractory, from a patient treated with antithyroid drugs. These receptors originate from a female donor with Graves disease. Each CDR3 is given with its conserved first and last residue. D genes are given only for firm matches. Size tells how often a clone was seen (once, few, many) or the class of an expanded clone, and some rows leave it out.

clone_size: few
d_call: -
j_call: TRBJ2-7
v_call: TRBV19
cdr3_nt: TGTGCCAGTAGTATGTCGGGCAGGGCCTACGAGCAGTACTTC
cdr3_aa: CASSMSGRAYEQYF

clone_size: few
d_call: TRBD2
j_call: TRBJ2-7
v_call: TRBV28
cdr3_nt: TGTGCCAGCAGCTTAGCGGTTTGGGGGTCTAGCGGGAGCGGCTACGAGCAGTACTTC
cdr3_aa: CASSLAVWGSSGSGYEQYF

clone_size: -
d_call: -
j_call: TRBJ1-2
v_call: TRBV11-2
cdr3_nt: TGTGCCAGCAGCTTAGGGCGAGGTTGGGGGCGCCCCTACTATGGCTACACCTTC
cdr3_aa: CASSLGRGWGRPYYGYTF

clone_size: many
d_call: -
j_call: TRBJ2-4
v_call: TRBV11-2
cdr3_nt: TGTGCCAGCAGCCCCCTCGGAGAGGTTCCCGGGGCCAAAAACATTCAGTACTTC
cdr3_aa: CASSPLGEVPGAKNIQYF

clone_size: -
d_call: TRBD1
j_call: TRBJ2-3
v_call: TRBV6-6
cdr3_nt: TGTGCCAGCAGTTACTCGTATGCGACAGGGAAGGATACGCAGTATTTT
cdr3_aa: CASSYSYATGKDTQYF

clone_size: few
d_call: -
j_call: TRBJ2-4
v_call: TRBV20-1
cdr3_nt: TGCAGTGCTAGAGATCGAGGCGGAGTGGGGTTGGTAAACATTCAGTACTTC
cdr3_aa: CSARDRGGVGLVNIQYF

clone_size: few
d_call: TRBD1
j_call: TRBJ2-5
v_call: TRBV29-1
cdr3_nt: TGCAGCGTTGAAGATTACAGGGGGCCTGAGACCCAGTACTTC
cdr3_aa: CSVEDYRGPETQYF

clone_size: -
d_call: TRBD2
j_call: TRBJ2-5
v_call: TRBV6-1
cdr3_nt: TGTGCCAGCAGTAAGAGGACTAGCCCTTCGGAGACCCAGTACTTC
cdr3_aa: CASSKRTSPSETQYF

clone_size: many
d_call: -
j_call: TRBJ1-2
v_call: TRBV28
cdr3_nt: TGTGCCAGCAGTCTGACAGGCCGGGGCTACACCTTC
cdr3_aa: CASSLTGRGYTF

clone_size: -
d_call: -
j_call: TRBJ1-1
v_call: TRBV5-1
cdr3_nt: TGCGCCAGCAGCTTGGAACAGGGAAAGGGCGCTGAAGCTTTCTTT
cdr3_aa: CASSLEQGKGAEAFF

clone_size: many
d_call: -
j_call: TRBJ1-6
v_call: TRBV10-3
cdr3_nt: TGTGCCATCAGCCCTGGAGGAGACAGTTCACCCCTCCACTTT
cdr3_aa: CAISPGGDSSPLHF

clone_size: many
d_call: -
j_call: TRBJ2-4
v_call: TRBV30
cdr3_nt: TGTGCCTGGAGTGGCTCTCGGACAGTAAACATTCAGTACTTC
cdr3_aa: CAWSGSRTVNIQYF

clone_size: -
d_call: -
j_call: TRBJ2-4
v_call: TRBV6-2/TRBV6-3
cdr3_nt: TGTGCCAGCAGTGGGGCAGCTCTAGCCAAAAACATTCAGTACTTC
cdr3_aa: CASSGAALAKNIQYF

clone_size: few
d_call: TRBD2
j_call: TRBJ2-4
v_call: TRBV6-5
cdr3_nt: TGTGCCAGCAGTTCTACTAGCGGGAGGGCCATAAACATTCAGTACTTC
cdr3_aa: CASSSTSGRAINIQYF

clone_size: few
d_call: TRBD1
j_call: TRBJ2-7
v_call: TRBV9
cdr3_nt: TGTGCCAGCAGCTTAGGCCCGTCGGGACAGGAGCAGTACTTC
cdr3_aa: CASSLGPSGQEQYF

clone_size: many
d_call: -
j_call: TRBJ2-5
v_call: TRBV28
cdr3_nt: TGTGCCAGCAGGCGACACAAGGAGGGGAAGACCCAGTACTTC
cdr3_aa: CASRRHKEGKTQYF

clone_size: -
d_call: TRBD2
j_call: TRBJ2-3
v_call: TRBV6-5
cdr3_nt: TGTGCCAGCAGTTACCGGGGACTAGCGGGAAACACAGATACGCAGTATTTT
cdr3_aa: CASSYRGLAGNTDTQYF

clone_size: -
d_call: -
j_call: TRBJ2-2
v_call: TRBV10-3
cdr3_nt: TGTGCCATCGGCACAGTGAACACCGGGGAGCTGTTTTTT
cdr3_aa: CAIGTVNTGELFF

clone_size: many
d_call: -
j_call: TRBJ1-2
v_call: TRBV2
cdr3_nt: TGTGCCAGCAGTGAAGCTGTCCAGGGACCCCAACCGAGGCACTATGGCTACACCTTC
cdr3_aa: CASSEAVQGPQPRHYGYTF

clone_size: -
d_call: -
j_call: TRBJ2-2
v_call: TRBV24-1
cdr3_nt: TGTGCCACCAGTGAGGCAGGTAAAGCCGGGGAGCTGTTTTTT
cdr3_aa: CATSEAGKAGELFF

clone_size: few
d_call: -
j_call: TRBJ2-7
v_call: TRBV6-1
cdr3_nt: TGTGCCACATCATCCGGGACGGTCGGTCACGAGCAGTACTTC
cdr3_aa: CATSSGTVGHEQYF

clone_size: -
d_call: -
j_call: TRBJ1-2
v_call: TRBV19
cdr3_nt: TGTGCCAGTAGCGAACAAACCAACTATGGCTACACCTTC
cdr3_aa: CASSEQTNYGYTF

clone_size: many
d_call: -
j_call: TRBJ2-5
v_call: TRBV28
cdr3_nt: TGTGCCAGCAGTTTATTTGTGGCAGGGGGAGGACAAGAGACCCAGTACTTC
cdr3_aa: CASSLFVAGGGQETQYF

clone_size: -
d_call: -
j_call: TRBJ2-1
v_call: TRBV6-1
cdr3_nt: TGTGCCAGCAGTGAAATGCCTGACGGAGGTGAGCAGTTCTTC
cdr3_aa: CASSEMPDGGEQFF

clone_size: few
d_call: TRBD1
j_call: TRBJ2-1
v_call: TRBV2
cdr3_nt: TGTGCCAGCAGCCGGACAGGGGCCCACAATGAGCAGTTCTTC
cdr3_aa: CASSRTGAHNEQFF

clone_size: many
d_call: TRBD1
j_call: TRBJ1-2
v_call: TRBV28
cdr3_nt: TGTGCCAGCAGTTTTCAGGGGGCCGGCTATGGCTACACCTTC
cdr3_aa: CASSFQGAGYGYTF

clone_size: -
d_call: -
j_call: TRBJ2-7
v_call: TRBV10-2
cdr3_nt: TGCGCCAGCAGAGCCGTGACAGAAGTCTACGAGCAGTACTTC
cdr3_aa: CASRAVTEVYEQYF

clone_size: -
d_call: -
j_call: TRBJ1-5
v_call: TRBV9
cdr3_nt: TGTGCCAGCAGCGTAGGTGGAGGGTTCGGTCAGCCCCAGCATTTT
cdr3_aa: CASSVGGGFGQPQHF

clone_size: -
d_call: -
j_call: TRBJ2-7
v_call: TRBV29-1
cdr3_nt: TGCACCCCCAGCGGACACCCCTCCTACGAGCAGTACTTC
cdr3_aa: CTPSGHPSYEQYF

clone_size: -
d_call: TRBD1
j_call: TRBJ1-2
v_call: TRBV3-1
cdr3_nt: TGTGCCAGCAGCCAAGAAGGGACAGGGTCGGGCTATGGCTACACCTTC
cdr3_aa: CASSQEGTGSGYGYTF

clone_size: once
d_call: -
j_call: TRBJ2-3
v_call: TRBV5-1
cdr3_nt: TGCGCCAGCAGCAACCCCAACACAGATACGCAGTATTTT
cdr3_aa: CASSNPNTDTQYF

clone_size: few
d_call: -
j_call: TRBJ2-5
v_call: TRBV20-1
cdr3_nt: TGCAGTGCTAGGGACGACAAACCCGGGACCCAGTACTTC
cdr3_aa: CSARDDKPGTQYF

clone_size: many
d_call: -
j_call: TRBJ1-5
v_call: TRBV3-1
cdr3_nt: TGTGCCAGCAGCCAATCCGGGACACCTAAAGGGCAGCCCCAGCATTTT
cdr3_aa: CASSQSGTPKGQPQHF

clone_size: few
d_call: TRBD2
j_call: TRBJ2-2
v_call: TRBV19
cdr3_nt: TGTGCCAGTAGTATACCCTTGGGACTAGCGGGAGAGAGTGAGACCGGGGAGCTGTTTTTT
cdr3_aa: CASSIPLGLAGESETGELFF

clone_size: many
d_call: -
j_call: TRBJ1-2
v_call: TRBV28
cdr3_nt: TGTGCCAGCACCGTGACAGGCTTAGGCTATGGCTACACCTTC
cdr3_aa: CASTVTGLGYGYTF

clone_size: -
d_call: -
j_call: TRBJ2-5
v_call: TRBV14
cdr3_nt: TGTGCCAGCAGCCAAGTCGGGAAGACCCAGTACTTC
cdr3_aa: CASSQVGKTQYF

clone_size: many
d_call: -
j_call: TRBJ2-5
v_call: TRBV12-3/TRBV12-4
cdr3_nt: TGTGCCAGCAGCCCCCGGGGGATGAAGGAGACCCAGTACTTC
cdr3_aa: CASSPRGMKETQYF

clone_size: many
d_call: TRBD2
j_call: TRBJ2-7
v_call: TRBV20-1
cdr3_nt: TGCAGTGCCACTGGACTAGCGGGAGCGGTAACCGCCTACGAGCAGTACTTC
cdr3_aa: CSATGLAGAVTAYEQYF

clone_size: many
d_call: TRBD1
j_call: TRBJ1-5
v_call: TRBV12-3/TRBV12-4
cdr3_nt: TGTGCCAGCAGTTTTAGGCAGGGGGTCAATCAGCCCCAGCATTTT
cdr3_aa: CASSFRQGVNQPQHF

clone_size: -
d_call: TRBD2
j_call: TRBJ2-1
v_call: TRBV6-2/TRBV6-3
cdr3_nt: TGTGCCACCTCCAAGCGACTAGCGGGAGACAATGAGCAGTTCTTC
cdr3_aa: CATSKRLAGDNEQFF

clone_size: -
d_call: TRBD1
j_call: TRBJ1-2
v_call: TRBV6-2/TRBV6-3
cdr3_nt: TGTGCCAGCAGTGCCTCAGTCCTGAGGGGGCACCTTGGCTACACCTTC
cdr3_aa: CASSASVLRGHLGYTF

clone_size: -
d_call: -
j_call: TRBJ2-1
v_call: TRBV15
cdr3_nt: TGTGCCACCAGAGGAGTGGAGAGCTCCTACAATGAGCAGTTCTTC
cdr3_aa: CATRGVESSYNEQFF

clone_size: many
d_call: TRBD1
j_call: TRBJ2-7
v_call: TRBV10-3
cdr3_nt: TGTGCCATCAGTGGGACAGGCCGAGACTCCTACGAGCAGTACTTC
cdr3_aa: CAISGTGRDSYEQYF

clone_size: many
d_call: TRBD1
j_call: TRBJ1-4
v_call: TRBV3-1
cdr3_nt: TGTGCCAGCAGCCCGGACAGGGTGAGGGAAAAACTGTTTTTT
cdr3_aa: CASSPDRVREKLFF

clone_size: many
d_call: TRBD1
j_call: TRBJ1-1
v_call: TRBV6-1
cdr3_nt: TGTGCCAGCAGTGAATCCGGGACAGGGGGCTTAGGGAACACTGAAGCTTTCTTT
cdr3_aa: CASSESGTGGLGNTEAFF

clone_size: many
d_call: TRBD1
j_call: TRBJ2-5
v_call: TRBV7-8
cdr3_nt: TGTGCCAGCAGCTTAGGGACAGGGAGTGAGACCCAGTACTTC
cdr3_aa: CASSLGTGSETQYF

clone_size: few
d_call: TRBD1
j_call: TRBJ2-7
v_call: TRBV29-1
cdr3_nt: TGCAGCGTTGAAGCGGGACAGGGGTACGAGCAGTACTTC
cdr3_aa: CSVEAGQGYEQYF

clone_size: few
d_call: TRBD2
j_call: TRBJ2-5
v_call: TRBV14
cdr3_nt: TGTGCCAGCAGCCGGACCGCTAGCGGGAGGGCCGGAGAGACCCAGTACTTC
cdr3_aa: CASSRTASGRAGETQYF

clone_size: many
d_call: TRBD1
j_call: TRBJ2-5
v_call: TRBV28
cdr3_nt: TGTGCCAGCAGACCCCCCGTGGACAGGGGGTCCCAAGAGACCCAGTACTTC
cdr3_aa: CASRPPVDRGSQETQYF

clone_size: few
d_call: -
j_call: TRBJ1-3
v_call: TRBV12-3/TRBV12-4
cdr3_nt: TGTGCCAGCAGTTTGAGCGATTCTGGAAACACCATATATTTT
cdr3_aa: CASSLSDSGNTIYF

clone_size: many
d_call: TRBD1
j_call: TRBJ1-2
v_call: TRBV12-3/TRBV12-4
cdr3_nt: TGTGCCAGCAGTTCGACAGGGGGCTGGTATGGCTACACCTTC
cdr3_aa: CASSSTGGWYGYTF

clone_size: many
d_call: -
j_call: TRBJ1-2
v_call: TRBV28
cdr3_nt: TGTGCCAGCAGTGGGGGGGTCGATGGCTACACCTTC
cdr3_aa: CASSGGVDGYTF

clone_size: many
d_call: TRBD1
j_call: TRBJ1-1
v_call: TRBV6-1
cdr3_nt: TGTGCCAGCAGAAGGGACAGGGTAGGGGGGGCTTTCTTT
cdr3_aa: CASRRDRVGGAFF

clone_size: many
d_call: TRBD1
j_call: TRBJ1-4
v_call: TRBV28
cdr3_nt: TGTGCCAGCACCAAACCGGGACAGGGTATTGAAAAACTGTTTTTT
cdr3_aa: CASTKPGQGIEKLFF

clone_size: -
d_call: -
j_call: TRBJ2-2
v_call: TRBV5-1
cdr3_nt: TGCGCCAGCAGCTTGGACGGAGGGAGCGGGGAGCTGTTTTTT
cdr3_aa: CASSLDGGSGELFF

clone_size: many
d_call: -
j_call: TRBJ1-5
v_call: TRBV28
cdr3_nt: TGTGCCAGCAGTCTAAGTTCGTACAATCAGCCCCAGCATTTT
cdr3_aa: CASSLSSYNQPQHF

clone_size: -
d_call: -
j_call: TRBJ2-2
v_call: TRBV7-2
cdr3_nt: TGTGCCAGCAGCTCCCTCGGGCCAAACACCGGGGAGCTGTTTTTT
cdr3_aa: CASSSLGPNTGELFF

clone_size: many
d_call: -
j_call: TRBJ2-4
v_call: TRBV28
cdr3_nt: TGTGCCAGCAGTTCCGACACCCGAATTCAGTACTTC
cdr3_aa: CASSSDTRIQYF